One sample yielded the 14 T cell receptor beta chains listed below, sequenced in a study of identical twins. MiXCR, run by TCRdb on the 5' RACE reads, gives a single entry per CDR3 protein. The sample yields about 300,000 distinct CDR3 sequences, approximately 13% seen once. The sample also formed part of further work on yellow fever vaccine responses in identical twins.

The sample consisted of CD8+ T cells sorted from blood. Receptor source: a woman between 18 and 30 years old in good health.

This clonotype showed up just a few times. This rearrangement joins TRBV3-1 to TRBJ2-3; no definite D call. This CDR3 is built from 16 residues. Germline CDR1 is LGHDT and CDR2 is YNNKEL (reference sequence). The V and J ends lost 0 bases and 1 base respectively, with 11 bases between them. The CDR3 here is CASSQERVLGTDTQYF. The CDR3 nucleotides are TGTGCCAGCAGCCAAGAGAGAGTTTTGGGCACAGATACGCAGTATTTT.

This clonotype was recorded a few times. The gene calls are TRBV29-1 and TRBJ2-5; 8 positions match TRBD1. CDR3 length equals 16 residues. Germline V gene data show CDR1 as SQVTM and CDR2 as ANQGSEA. With V trimmed by 1 base and J by 5 bases, 12 bases remained unmatched. This CDR3 reads CSVEGWAGGVRETQYF. For the CDR3, the DNA is TGCAGCGTTGAAGGGTGGGCAGGGGGCGTCAGGGAGACCCAGTACTTC.

Ten or more counts support this clonotype. The gene calls are TRBV12-3 or TRBV12-4 and TRBJ2-1, with 9 bases lining up with TRBD2. This CDR3 region has 16 residues. Germline trimming cut 3 bases from V and 7 bases from J; bases unmatched to any gene: 10. This CDR3 reads CASSFGGSGSENEQFF. CDR3 nucleotide sequence: TGTGCCAGCAGTTTCGGTGGTAGCGGGAGTGAGAATGAGCAGTTCTTC.

This clonotype was detected a few times. This rearrangement joins TRBV24-1 to TRBJ2-3; D uncertain. The CDR3 totals 16 residues. Germline values: CDR1 KGHDR, CDR2 SFDVKD. Trimming cost V 0 bases and J 0 bases, with 9 bases left between them. The CDR3 loop is CATSDLGSTSTDTQYF. The CDR3 bases are TGTGCCACCAGTGATTTGGGCTCGACTAGCACAGATACGCAGTATTTT.

J is TRBJ2-6 and V is TRBV27, with D perhaps being TRBD1 or TRBD2 (5 bases each). From germline, CDR1 is MNHEY and CDR2 SMNVEV (reference sequence). The ends were cut back, 5 bases at V and 0 bases at J, with 17 bases in the middle. There are 18 residues in the CDR3. This chain's CDR3 is CASSPEGWPVSGANVLTF. As DNA, the CDR3 is TGTGCCAGCAGTCCCGAGGGGTGGCCTGTCTCTGGGGCCAACGTCCTGACTTTC.

Here the CDR3 DNA reads TGTGCCAGCAGCGTCTCTAGCGCTCCCAGCTTCTACAATGAGCAGTTCTTC. This codes for CASSVSSAPSFYNEQFF. The J gene is TRBJ2-1, the V gene TRBV7-3, with D perhaps matching TRBD2 (6 bases). Germline values: CDR1 SGHTA, CDR2 FQGTGA. The CDR3 has 17 residues. V was trimmed by 5 bases and J by 3 bases, leaving 20 bases between them.

This clonotype has just a few counts. V usage is TRBV6-2 or TRBV6-3 and J usage is TRBJ1-6; tentative D call: TRBD1 (5 bases). The CDR3 runs 18 residues. CDR1 is MNHEY and CDR2 is SVGEGT in the germline V gene. Trimming removed 7 bases from V and 9 bases from J, with 28 bases in between. Written as DNA, the CDR3 is TGTGCCAGCACCGACAGCGGGGACTTCCTACTGAGGGGTTCACCCCTCCACTTT. Protein product: CASTDSGDFLLRGSPLHF.

J is TRBJ2-7 and V is TRBV20-1; D gene ambiguous. Trimming removed 0 bases at V and 3 bases at J, with 12 bases between. This CDR3 contains 14 residues. In germline, CDR1 is DFQATT, CDR2 SNEGSKA (reference sequence). DNA for the CDR3: TGCAGTGCTAGAGATTTGGAGAGTGTCTACGAGCAGTACGTC. The encoded protein is CSARDLESVYEQYV.

The V call is TRBV19, the J call TRBJ2-7, with TRBD2 as a possible D gene (7 bases). Germline V gives CDR1 LNHDA, CDR2 SQIVND (reference sequence). The CDR3 spans 15 residues. Deletions cut 4 bases from V and 3 bases from J, with 16 bases between. The CDR3 nucleotides are TGTGCCAGTAGTACGCCGGGGGGCGCTAACTACGAGCAGTACTTC. Translation gives CASSTPGGANYEQYF.

This chain uses TRBV6-1 with TRBJ2-5; 9 bases map to TRBD1. V shed 10 bases and J 5 bases; nucleotides not matched to a gene: 8. Germline assignment: CDR1 MNHNS and CDR2 SASEGT. The CDR3 consists of 13 residues. CDR3 coding DNA: TGTGCCACCTTACAGGGGGCCGGTGAGACCCAGTACTTC. Its protein product is CATLQGAGETQYF.

This clonotype occurred a few times. V gene TRBV12-5 combines with J gene TRBJ2-5; no clear D gene. Trimming removed 3 bases at V and 5 bases at J, with 7 bases between. Germline lookup yields CDR1 LGHNT and CDR2 FRNRAP. The CDR3 contains 12 residues. This chain's CDR3 is CASGFVGETQYF. DNA of the CDR3: TGTGCTAGTGGTTTCGTCGGGGAGACCCAGTACTTC.

This rearrangement joins TRBV27 to TRBJ1-6, with D perhaps TRBD1 (5 bases). The V gene lost 6 bases and the J gene lost 6 bases, with 9 bases spanning the gap. The CDR3 totals 13 residues. Germline V gives CDR1 MNHEY, CDR2 SMNVEV (reference sequence). In DNA form, the CDR3 reads TGTGCCAGCAGGACAGCAAGTAATTCACCCCTCCACTTT. It codes for CASRTASNSPLHF.

This sequence joins TRBV11-1 and TRBJ2-1, with TRBD1 as a possible D gene (5 bases). CDR3 length equals 16 residues. Germline V gene lookup returns CDR1 SGHAT and CDR2 FQDESV (reference sequence). Trimming removed 1 base from V and 0 bases from J, with 10 bases in between. The CDR3 loop reads CASSLELQDSYNEQFF. DNA of the CDR3: TGTGCCAGCAGCTTAGAACTACAGGACTCCTACAATGAGCAGTTCTTC.

This chain links TRBV12-3 or TRBV12-4 with TRBJ2-3; D is unclear. V lost 6 bases and J lost 6, with 10 bases in between. This CDR3 contains 12 residues. CDR3 nucleotide sequence: TGTGCCAGCAGAGGTAGGGCGGATACGCAGTATTTT. Amino acids: CASRGRADTQYF.